These 21 T cell receptor beta chains came from one sample sequenced in a study of cytomegalovirus exposure and HLA in healthy donors. 60 Vbeta and 13 Jbeta primers were used in PCR. Libraries were prepared by immunoSEQ multiplex PCR; TCRdb keeps only in-frame clonotypes and omits some of them. Here the sample spans just over 150,000 clones, 84% being singletons. Material: PBMCs. The source of these receptors is a man in his fifties or sixties in good health and CMV-seropositive.

The rearrangement uses TRBV5-6 and TRBJ1-5; no clear D. The CDR3 consists of 13 residues. Germline loops: CDR1 SGHDT, CDR2 YYEEEE. V lost 4 bases and J 6 bases, leaving 11 bases between the germline ends. CDR3 DNA sequence: TGTGCCAGCAGCCTAGGCGGGAGTCAGCCCCAGCATTTT. This sequence encodes CASSLGGSQPQHF.

The chain uses TRBV7-2 and TRBJ2-5; 9 nucleotides agree with TRBD1. V was clipped by 5 bases and J by 4 bases; unmatched bases: 2. Germline CDR1 SGHTA, CDR2 FQGNSA. The length of the CDR3 is 13 residues. The DNA of the CDR3 is TGTGCCAGCAGCCGACAGGGGGGAGAGACCCAGTACTTC. Encoded protein: CASSRQGGETQYF.

This clone has just one count. This chain connects TRBV7-3 to TRBJ2-1; 13 bases agree with TRBD2. This CDR3 contains 16 residues. The germline gives CDR1 SGHTA, CDR2 FQGTGA. V lost 5 bases and J lost 7; bases outside the gene matches: 8. CDR3 DNA sequence: TGTGCCAGCAGCCCTCGGACTAGCGGGAGTGGGAATGAGCAGTTCTTC. Encoded protein: CASSPRTSGSGNEQFF.

The chain carries TRBV4-1 and TRBJ2-1, with a tentative D call TRBD1 (5 bases). Per the germline V gene, CDR1 is MGHRA and CDR2 is YSYEKL. V gave up 0 bases and J gave up 6 bases, with 12 bases separating them. The CDR3 runs to 15 residues. The CDR3 bases are TGCGCCAGCAGCCAAGATCAGGGTAGTCCCAATGAGCAGTTCTTC. Encoded protein: CASSQDQGSPNEQFF.

The chain recombines TRBV6-1 with TRBJ2-5; TRBD2 might be the D (5 bases). This CDR3 contains 15 residues. Per germline, CDR1 MNHNS and CDR2 SASEGT. V gave up 2 bases and J gave up 4 bases, with 14 bases separating them. The CDR3 region is CASSELKDFPETQYF. The CDR3 DNA reads as TGTGCCAGCAGTGAATTGAAGGACTTCCCAGAGACCCAGTACTTC.

The chain recombines TRBV19 with TRBJ2-2; D gene ambiguous. CDR1 and CDR2 from the germline V gene are LNHDA and SQIVND (reference sequence). The CDR3 extends over 15 amino acids. V shed 2 bases and J shed 3 bases, with 10 bases lying between them. CDR3 coding DNA: TGTGCCAGTAGTATACGGAGATTGGACACCGGGGAGCTGTTTTTT. It is translated as CASSIRRLDTGELFF.

The chain is built from TRBV9 and TRBJ2-3; D gene ambiguous. The germline V and J ends were trimmed by 4 bases and 4 bases, with 19 bases remaining between them. The germline V gene encodes CDR1 SGDLS and CDR2 YYNGEE. This CDR3 contains 16 residues. The CDR3: CASSPILGRGADTQYF. CDR3 coding DNA: TGTGCCAGCAGCCCCATTTTGGGTAGAGGAGCAGATACGCAGTATTTT.

In its sample, this clone was seen once. V is TRBV9 and J is TRBJ2-2, with 11 bases that match TRBD2. Germline CDR1 is SGDLS and CDR2 is YYNGEE. The CDR3 is 17 residues long. V lost 4 bases, J lost 6 bases, and 11 bases stayed unmatched. The CDR3 DNA reads as TGTGCCAGCAGCAGACTAGCGGGAATTAACGAGGCCGGGGAGCTGTTTTTT. Residues: CASSRLAGINEAGELFF.

The CDR3 sequence is CASVPGGTSYEQYF. The DNA of the CDR3 is TGTGCCAGCGTCCCGGGGGGCACATCCTACGAGCAGTACTTC. The chain uses TRBV28 and TRBJ2-5; D is possibly TRBD2 (7 bases). The J call could be wrong; TRBJ2-7 is a better fit for the DNA end. This CDR3 has 14 amino acids. From germline, CDR1 is MDHEN and CDR2 SYDVKM.

This chain links TRBV5-1 with TRBJ1-2; 9 bases are a match to TRBD1. J was trimmed by 1 base and V by 4 bases; bases with no gene match: 11. The CDR3 runs to 17 residues. Germline V gene data show CDR1 as SGHRS and CDR2 as YFSETQ. As DNA, the CDR3 is TGCGCCAGCAGCACCGGGGGACAGGGTAATTATAACTATGGCTACACCTTC. The encoded protein is CASSTGGQGNYNYGYTF. The full variable domain, with the rest looked up from reference TRBV5-1 and TRBJ1-2, is KAGVTQTPRYLIKTRGQQVTLSCSPISGHRSVSWYQQTPGQGLQFLFEYFSETQRNKGNFPGRFSGRQFSNSRSEMNVSTLELGDSALYLCASSTGGQGNYNYGYTFGSGTRLTVV.

The V call is TRBV27, the J call TRBJ2-7; D is undetermined. Trimming shortened V by 5 bases and J by 7 bases, and 18 bases separated the two germline ends. Germline V gene sequence: CDR1 MNHEY, CDR2 SMNVEV (reference sequence). The CDR3 totals 14 residues. CDR3 residues: CASSPLTGPREQYV. The CDR3 DNA sequence: TGTGCCAGCAGTCCCCTAACGGGTCCTCGGGAGCAGTACGTC.

This chain links TRBV18 with TRBJ1-1, with D possibly TRBD1 on 6 matching bases. The V end was cut by 3 bases, the J end by 12 bases, with 14 bases between. This CDR3 contains 12 residues. Germline V gene sequence: CDR1 KGHSH, CDR2 LQKENI. The CDR3 DNA reads TGTGCCAGCTCACCGTCAGGAACAGGGACTTTCTTT. This gives the protein CASSPSGTGTFF.

Notes on this clone: The missing conserved phenylalanine or tryptophan at the end of this CDR3 makes a read error likely. No DNA is shown, since the ends of the CDR3 on it are uncertain; the CDR3 is the one TCRdb lists. The V and J genes are TRBV21-1 and TRBJ1-2. TRBV21-1 is deemed a pseudogene. Including both end residues, the CDR3 is 8 amino acids long. The CDR3 protein is CASKQASV.

CDR3 nucleotide sequence: TGTGCCAGCAGCTTATGGGACAGGGGGCTGAATGAGCAGTTCTTC. Translating it yields CASSLWDRGLNEQFF. The chain uses TRBV7-8 and TRBJ2-1; TRBD1 matches 12 bases. From germline, CDR1 is SGHVS and CDR2 FQNEAQ. V lost 2 bases and J lost 7; bases outside the gene matches: 3. This CDR3 is built from 15 residues. Full variable domain (remainder filled in from reference TRBV7-8 and TRBJ2-1): GAGVSQSPRYKVAKRGQDVALRCDPISGHVSLFWYQQALGQGPEFLTYFQNEAQLDKSGLPSDRFFAERPEGSVSTLKIQRTQQEDSAVYLCASSLWDRGLNEQFFGPGTRLTVL.

This clone was detected once. The chain employs TRBV19 and TRBJ1-4; the match to TRBD1 covers 9 bases. There are 17 residues in the CDR3. Losses at the gene ends were 4 bases for V and 0 bases for J; bases not matched to a gene: 6. The V gene's germline CDR1 is LNHDA and CDR2 SQIVND (reference sequence). The CDR3 here is CASSNRDRESTNEKLFF. The CDR3 DNA follows: TGTGCCAGTAGTAACCGGGACAGGGAATCAACTAATGAAAAACTGTTTTTT.

This rearrangement joins TRBV5-4 to TRBJ2-1, with D maybe TRBD2 (6 bases). Looked up from germline, CDR1 is SGHNT and CDR2 is YYREEE (reference sequence). The V end was cut by 0 bases, the J end by 10 bases, with 11 bases between. The CDR3 totals 13 residues. This chain's CDR3 is CASSLGGEREQFF. The CDR3 DNA follows: TGTGCCAGCAGCTTGGGGGGGGAGCGGGAGCAGTTCTTC. Using reference TRBV5-4 and TRBJ2-1 for the parts outside the CDR3, the full variable domain is ETGVTQSPTHLIKTRGQQVTLRCSSQSGHNTVSWYQQALGQGPQFIFQYYREEENGRGNFPPRFSGLQFPNYSSELNVNALELDDSALYLCASSLGGEREQFFGPGTRLTVL.

This clone turned up a few times. This chain connects TRBV6-6 to TRBJ2-1; 9 bases are shared with TRBD2. There are 16 residues in the CDR3. After removal of 0 bases from V and 7 bases from J, the junction contained 7 bases not matched to a gene. Germline V gene lookup returns CDR1 MNHNY and CDR2 SVGAGI (reference sequence). DNA for the CDR3: TGTGCCAGCAGTTACTCGGCTAGCGGGACTCGGAATGAGCAGTTCTTC. As protein: CASSYSASGTRNEQFF.

The J gene is TRBJ1-1, the V gene TRBV5-6, with 7 bases fitting TRBD1. Germline lookup yields CDR1 SGHDT and CDR2 YYEEEE. With V trimmed by 6 bases and J by 4 bases, 21 bases remained unmatched. The CDR3 is 18 amino acids. This chain's CDR3 is CASTAVRPTGADSTEAFF. CDR3 coding DNA: TGTGCCAGCACAGCCGTCCGTCCCACAGGGGCAGATAGCACTGAAGCTTTCTTT.

The rearrangement uses TRBV27 and TRBJ2-1, with 8 positions matching TRBD2. Germline V gene data show CDR1 as MNHEY and CDR2 as SMNVEV (reference sequence). This CDR3 has 15 amino acids. V dropped 6 bases and J dropped 0; count of bases not matched to a gene: 4. CDR3 DNA: TGTGCCAGCAGAAGACTAGCGAGCTCCTACAATGAGCAGTTCTTC. Encoded protein: CASRRLASSYNEQFF.

J is TRBJ2-2 and V is TRBV19; D remains unclear. Trimming shortened V by 4 bases and J by 1 base, and 7 bases separated the two germline ends. This CDR3 spans 14 amino acids. Germline V gene data show CDR1 as LNHDA and CDR2 as SQIVND (reference sequence). The CDR3 reads CASSNHGNTGELFF. In DNA form, the CDR3 reads TGTGCCAGTAGTAATCACGGGAACACCGGGGAGCTGTTTTTT.

This clone was seen a handful of times. The V gene is TRBV10-3, the J gene TRBJ1-4, with TRBD1 as a possible D gene (6 bases). The CDR3 extends over 15 amino acids. The germline CDR1 and CDR2 sequences are ENHRY and SYGVKD. V was pared by 3 bases and J by 4 bases, with 12 bases between. CDR3 region: CAISDTGLNNEKLFF. In DNA, the CDR3 is TGTGCCATCAGTGATACAGGGCTGAATAATGAAAAACTGTTTTTT.